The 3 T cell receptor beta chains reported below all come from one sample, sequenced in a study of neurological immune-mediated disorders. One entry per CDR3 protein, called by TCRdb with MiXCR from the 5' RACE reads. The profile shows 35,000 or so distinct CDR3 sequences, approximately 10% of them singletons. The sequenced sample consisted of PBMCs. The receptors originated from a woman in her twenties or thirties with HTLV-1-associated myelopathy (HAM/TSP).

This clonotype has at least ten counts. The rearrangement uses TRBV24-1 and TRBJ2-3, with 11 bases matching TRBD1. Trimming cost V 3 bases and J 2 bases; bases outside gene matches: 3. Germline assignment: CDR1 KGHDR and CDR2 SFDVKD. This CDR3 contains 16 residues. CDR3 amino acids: CATSDPGQGDTDTQYF. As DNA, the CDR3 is TGTGCCACCAGTGATCCGGGACAGGGGGACACAGATACGCAGTATTTT.

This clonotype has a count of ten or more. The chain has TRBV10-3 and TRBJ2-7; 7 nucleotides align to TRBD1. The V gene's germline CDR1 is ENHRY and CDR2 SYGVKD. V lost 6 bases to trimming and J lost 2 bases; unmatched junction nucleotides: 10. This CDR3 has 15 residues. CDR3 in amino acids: CAISSTGTVTYEQYF. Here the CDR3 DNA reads TGTGCCATCAGCTCTACCGGGACAGTCACCTACGAGCAGTACTTC.

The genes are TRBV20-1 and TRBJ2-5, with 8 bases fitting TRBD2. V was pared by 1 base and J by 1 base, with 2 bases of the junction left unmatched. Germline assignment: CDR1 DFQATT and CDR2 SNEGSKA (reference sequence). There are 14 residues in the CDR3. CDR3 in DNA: TGCAGTGCTAGAGCGGGGGGGCTCCAAGAGACCCAGTACTTC. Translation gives CSARAGGLQETQYF.